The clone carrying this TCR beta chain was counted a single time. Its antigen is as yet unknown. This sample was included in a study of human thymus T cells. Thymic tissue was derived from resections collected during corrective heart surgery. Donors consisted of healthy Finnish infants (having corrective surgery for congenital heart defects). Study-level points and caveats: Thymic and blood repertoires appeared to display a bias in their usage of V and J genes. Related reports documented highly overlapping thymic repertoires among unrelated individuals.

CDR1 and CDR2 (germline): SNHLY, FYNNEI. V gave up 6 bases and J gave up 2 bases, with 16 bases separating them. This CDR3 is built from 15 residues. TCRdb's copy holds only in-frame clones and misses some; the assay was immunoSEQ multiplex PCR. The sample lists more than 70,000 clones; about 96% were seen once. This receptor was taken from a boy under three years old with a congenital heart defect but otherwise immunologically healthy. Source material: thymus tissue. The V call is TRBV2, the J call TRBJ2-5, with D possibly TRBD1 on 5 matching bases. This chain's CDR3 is CASRPWGPRQETQYF. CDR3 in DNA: TGTGCCAGCAGGCCTTGGGGCCCCCGGCAAGAGACCCAGTACTTC. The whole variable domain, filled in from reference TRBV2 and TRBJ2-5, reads EPEVTQTPSHQVTQMGQEVILRCVPISNHLYFYWYRQILGQKVEFLVSFYNNEISEKSEIFDDQFSVERPDGSNFTLKIRSTKLEDSAMYFCASRPWGPRQETQYFGPGTRLLVL.